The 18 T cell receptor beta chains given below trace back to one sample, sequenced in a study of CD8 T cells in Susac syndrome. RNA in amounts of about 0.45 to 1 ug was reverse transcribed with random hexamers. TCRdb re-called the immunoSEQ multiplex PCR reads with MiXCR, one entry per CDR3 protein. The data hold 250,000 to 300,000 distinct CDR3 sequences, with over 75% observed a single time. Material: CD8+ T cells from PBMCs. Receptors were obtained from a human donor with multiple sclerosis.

The chain's CDR3 is CASSLRPLTGELFF. CDR3 sequence (DNA): TGTGCCAGCAGTTTGAGGCCTTTGACCGGGGAGCTGTTTTTT. This chain connects TRBV28 to TRBJ2-2; D is uncertain. Germline V lookup: CDR1 MDHEN, CDR2 SYDVKM. V gave up 3 bases and J gave up 5 bases, with 10 bases separating them. This CDR3 comprises 14 residues.

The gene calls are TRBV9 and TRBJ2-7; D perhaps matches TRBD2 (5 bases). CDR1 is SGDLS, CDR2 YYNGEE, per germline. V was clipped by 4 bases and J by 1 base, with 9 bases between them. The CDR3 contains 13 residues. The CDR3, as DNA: TGTGCCAGCAGCCCCGGGAATTCCTACGAGCAGTACTTC. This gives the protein CASSPGNSYEQYF.

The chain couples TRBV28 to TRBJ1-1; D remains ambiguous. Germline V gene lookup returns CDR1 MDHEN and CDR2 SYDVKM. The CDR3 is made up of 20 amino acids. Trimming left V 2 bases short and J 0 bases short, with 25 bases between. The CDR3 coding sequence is TGTGCCAGCAGTTTACCCTACCCGTCGGATTATCGGGCTATGAACACTGAAGCTTTCTTT. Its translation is CASSLPYPSDYRAMNTEAFF. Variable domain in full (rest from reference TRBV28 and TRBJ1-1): DVKVTQSSRYLVKRTGEKVFLECVQDMDHENMFWYRQDPGLGLRLIYFSYDVKMKEKGDIPEGYSVSREKKERFSLILESASTNQTSMYLCASSLPYPSDYRAMNTEAFFGQGTRLTVV.

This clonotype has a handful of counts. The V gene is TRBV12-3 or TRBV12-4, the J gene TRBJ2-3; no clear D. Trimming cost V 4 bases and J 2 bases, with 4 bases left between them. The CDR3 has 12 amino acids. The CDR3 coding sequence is TGTGCCAGCAGTTCTTACACAGATACGCAGTATTTT. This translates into CASSSYTDTQYF.

The CDR3 bases are TGTGCCAGCAGTTCCACGACGGTAGTAATTAACACCGGGGAGCTGTTTTTT. Protein: CASSSTTVVINTGELFF. The chain combines TRBV28 with TRBJ2-2; no firm D call. V was cut by 4 bases and J by 2 bases, with 17 bases left in between. CDR1 and CDR2 (germline): MDHEN, SYDVKM. CDR3 size: 17 residues.

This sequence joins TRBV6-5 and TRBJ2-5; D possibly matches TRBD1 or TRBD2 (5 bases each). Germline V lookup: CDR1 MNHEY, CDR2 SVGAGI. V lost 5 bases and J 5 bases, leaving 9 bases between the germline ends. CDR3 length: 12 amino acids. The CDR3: CASSRDAETQYF. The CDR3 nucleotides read TGTGCCAGCAGTCGGGACGCTGAGACCCAGTACTTC.

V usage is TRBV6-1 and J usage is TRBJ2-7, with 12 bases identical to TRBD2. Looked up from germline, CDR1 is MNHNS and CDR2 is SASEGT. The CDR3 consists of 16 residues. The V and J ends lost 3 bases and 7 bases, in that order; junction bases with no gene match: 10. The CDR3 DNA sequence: TGTGCCAGCAGTGAGACTAGCGGGAGCTTATCGGGGGAGCAGTACTTC. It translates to CASSETSGSLSGEQYF.

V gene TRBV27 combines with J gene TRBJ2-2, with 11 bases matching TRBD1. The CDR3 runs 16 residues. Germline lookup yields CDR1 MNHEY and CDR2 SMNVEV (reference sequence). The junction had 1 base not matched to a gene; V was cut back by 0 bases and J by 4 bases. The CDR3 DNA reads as TGTGCCAGCAGTTTATCCGGGACAGGGGGCACCGGGGAGCTGTTTTTT. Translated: CASSLSGTGGTGELFF.

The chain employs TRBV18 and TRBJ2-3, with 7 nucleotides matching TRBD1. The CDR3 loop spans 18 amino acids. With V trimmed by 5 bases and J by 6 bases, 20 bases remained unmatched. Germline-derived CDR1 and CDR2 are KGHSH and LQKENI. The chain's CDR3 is CASSIRGNRGEGMDTQYF. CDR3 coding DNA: TGTGCCAGCTCAATACGTGGAAACAGGGGCGAGGGCATGGATACGCAGTATTTT. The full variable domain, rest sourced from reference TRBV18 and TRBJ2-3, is NAGVMQNPRHLVRRRGQEARLRCSPMKGHSHVYWYRQLPEEGLKFMVYLQKENIIDESGMPKERFSAEFPKEGPSILRIQQVVRGDSAAYFCASSIRGNRGEGMDTQYFGPGTRLTVL.

The CDR3 here is CASSPPTGRTEAFF. CDR3 DNA sequence: TGTGCCAGCAGCCCCCCGACAGGAAGGACTGAAGCTTTCTTT. J is TRBJ1-1 and V is TRBV7-9; maybe TRBD1 (6 bases). Trimming left V 5 bases short and J 5 bases short, with 15 bases between. In germline, CDR1 is SEHNR, CDR2 FQNEAQ (reference sequence). This CDR3 has 14 residues.

CDR3 sequence: CASRAPGQGLTGELFF. In DNA, the CDR3 is TGTGCCAGCAGGGCCCCGGGACAGGGCCTCACCGGGGAGCTGTTTTTT. The chain couples TRBV2 to TRBJ2-2; the match to TRBD1 covers 9 bases. The CDR3 has 16 amino acids. Germline CDR1 reads SNHLY; CDR2 reads FYNNEI. Trimming cost V 6 bases and J 4 bases; bases outside gene matches: 9. Full variable domain (rest looked up from reference TRBV2 and TRBJ2-2): EPEVTQTPSHQVTQMGQEVILRCVPISNHLYFYWYRQILGQKVEFLVSFYNNEISEKSEIFDDQFSVERPDGSNFTLKIRSTKLEDSAMYFCASRAPGQGLTGELFFGEGSRLTVL.

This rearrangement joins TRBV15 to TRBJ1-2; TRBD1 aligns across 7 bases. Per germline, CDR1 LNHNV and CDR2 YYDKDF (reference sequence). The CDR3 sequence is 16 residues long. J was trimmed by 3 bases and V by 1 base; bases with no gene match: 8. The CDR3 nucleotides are TGTGCCACCAGCAGAGGAGTAGGGGGCCCAGACTATGGCTACACCTTC. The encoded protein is CATSRGVGGPDYGYTF. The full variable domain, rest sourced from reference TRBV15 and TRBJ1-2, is DAMVIQNPRYQVTQFGKPVTLSCSQTLNHNVMYWYQQKSSQAPKLLFHYYDKDFNNEADTPDNFQSRRPNTSFCFLDIRSPGLGDTAMYLCATSRGVGGPDYGYTFGSGTRLTVV.

CDR3 region: CASSPPNDGNTIYF. The CDR3 bases are TGTGCCAGCAGCCCCCCAAATGACGGAAACACCATATATTTT. The gene calls are TRBV7-2 and TRBJ1-3; D uncertain. The CDR3 consists of 14 residues. V was clipped by 5 bases and J by 4 bases, with 12 bases between them. Germline lookup yields CDR1 SGHTA and CDR2 FQGNSA.

The DNA for the CDR3 is TGTGCCAGTAGTAATGAAAACTACTATGGCTACACCTTC. Its translation: CASSNENYYGYTF. The rearrangement uses TRBV19 and TRBJ1-2; D ambiguous. V lost 4 bases and J lost 3, with 9 bases in between. Germline lookup yields CDR1 LNHDA and CDR2 SQIVND (reference sequence). CDR3 length: 13 residues. The variable domain in full, with the rest retrieved from reference TRBV19 and TRBJ1-2, is DGGITQSPKYLFRKEGQNVTLSCEQNLNHDAMYWYRQDPGQGLRLIYYSQIVNDFQKGDIAEGYSVSREKKESFPLTVTSAQKNPTAFYLCASSNENYYGYTFGSGTRLTVV.

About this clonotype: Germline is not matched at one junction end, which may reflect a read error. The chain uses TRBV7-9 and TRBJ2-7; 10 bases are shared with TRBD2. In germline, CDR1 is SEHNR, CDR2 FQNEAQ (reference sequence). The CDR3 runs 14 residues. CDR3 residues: CASSGLAAPYEQYF. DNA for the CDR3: TGTGCCAGCTCCGGACTAGCGGCCCCCTATGAGCAGTACTTC.

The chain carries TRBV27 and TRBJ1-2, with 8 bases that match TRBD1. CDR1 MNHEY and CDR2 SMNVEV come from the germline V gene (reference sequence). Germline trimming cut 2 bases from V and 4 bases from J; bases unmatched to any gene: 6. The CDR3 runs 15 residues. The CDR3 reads CASSLRAGGFYGYTF. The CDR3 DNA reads TGTGCCAGCAGTTTACGGGCAGGGGGCTTCTATGGCTACACCTTC.

Here the CDR3 DNA reads TGTGCCAGCAGTTTTGGGACAGGATCAGAGACCCAGTACTTC. Translation gives CASSFGTGSETQYF. This chain uses TRBV12-3 or TRBV12-4 with TRBJ2-5, with TRBD1 matching 8 bases. The CDR3 sequence is 14 residues long. The junction had 4 bases not matched to a gene; V was cut back by 3 bases and J by 4 bases.

CDR3 nucleotide sequence: TGTGCCAGCAGTTTACTCCAGGGATATAATTCACCCCTCCACTTT. It specifies CASSLLQGYNSPLHF. V gene TRBV28 combines with J gene TRBJ1-6, with TRBD1 as a possible D gene (5 bases). V was cut by 2 bases and J by 4 bases, with 9 bases left in between. Germline loops: CDR1 MDHEN, CDR2 SYDVKM. The CDR3 is made up of 15 amino acids.